This T cell receptor (beta chain) comes out of a study of shared clonotypes between healthy human individuals. General study results and limits: Relative to memory subsets, naive subsets generally showed larger estimated richness.

Naive-designated CD8 cells lacked CD45RO, were positively enriched for CCR7, and omitted terminally differentiated effector memory CD45RA+ cells. Each sample came from a Caucasian adult donor living in Nashville, Tennessee. Germline CDR1 and CDR2: MNHEY and SVGAGI. CDR3 length: 13 residues. V was shortened by 3 bases and J by 5 bases, with 8 bases between the two germline ends. With respect to this clone: As yet, its antigen is unknown.

Data came from immunoSEQ multiplex PCR; TCRdb stores just in-frame clones and leaves some out. The top ten clones hold approximately 1.7% of a sample with about 2.1 million clones, roughly 91% of them seen once. The chain combines TRBV6-5 with TRBJ1-5; D ambiguous. This TCR derives from a man younger than 30 in good health. Some clones in this sample may be carry-over from other donors' samples. The sequenced sample consisted of naive CD8+ T cells from PBMCs. The CDR3 bases are TGTGCCAGCAGTTATTACGAGGATCAGCCCCAGCATTTT. Protein: CASSYYEDQPQHF.